This T cell receptor (beta chain) was documented in a study of T cells in Graves' hyperthyroidism and ophthalmopathy. Regarding the study as a whole: Most clonotypes that expanded in the thyroid above 0.001 also showed up in blood.

This clonotype was recorded many times. Its specificity is not known. What was amplified from RNA transcripts were TCR beta CDR3 regions. In the first-round RT-PCR of the TCR CDR3, the HTBI primer set was used. In TCRdb, the multiplex PCR reads were re-called with MiXCR into one record per CDR3 protein. The sample consists of about 770,000 distinct CDR3 sequences, roughly a sixth of them appearing once. This CDR3 has 14 residues. CDR1 is SNHLY and CDR2 is FYNNEI in the germline V gene. Trimming shortened V by 7 bases and J by 4 bases, and 13 bases separated the two germline ends. Sequencing used blood. The clonotype originates from a woman in her fifties or sixties with Graves' hyperthyroidism that later progressed to Graves' ophthalmopathy. V gene TRBV2 combines with J gene TRBJ2-2; unclear D gene. The CDR3 region has the DNA TGTGCCAGCATGGAAAACGTCATCACCGGGGAGCTGTTTTTT. Protein product: CASMENVITGELFF. Full variable domain (rest looked up from reference TRBV2 and TRBJ2-2): EPEVTQTPSHQVTQMGQEVILRCVPISNHLYFYWYRQILGQKVEFLVSFYNNEISEKSEIFDDQFSVERPDGSNFTLKIRSTKLEDSAMYFCASMENVITGELFFGEGSRLTVL.